The text below deals with one TCR beta chain. These data originate in a study of blood T cell repertoires in COVID-19. Study background: PBMCs, B-cell-depleted T cells, or T cells provided the cDNA or gDNA that made up the material.

The V gene's germline CDR1 is SGHNT and CDR2 YENEEA. The CDR3 length is 14 residues. V lost 1 base, J lost 3 bases, and 10 bases lay in between. This table comes from immunoSEQ multiplex PCR, and its TCRdb copy is limited to in-frame clones, with some not included. The table includes tens of thousands of clones, about 90% detected once. The sample taken for sequencing was peripheral blood. This sequence joins TRBV11-3 and TRBJ2-7; TRBD2 might be the D (6 bases). This sequence originates from a human donor in a cohort sampled during active COVID-19. CDR3 sequence (DNA): TGTGCCAGCAGCTTAGGCGGGACCTACTACGAGCAGTACTTC. Its protein is CASSLGGTYYEQYF.